The TCR beta chain under discussion was sequenced for a study of tumor-infiltrating lymphocytes in primary liver carcinoma. For the study at large: Ages ranged from 30 to 69, with HCC or mixed HCC-cholangiocarcinoma.

A primer matching the constant region was used to make TCR beta cDNA from approximately 0.45 ug of total RNA. Three-round nested multiplex PCR performed with slightly modified ARM-PCR produced the TCR beta libraries. Forward primers for TRBV1-TRBV30 and a C-beta reverse primer served the first two PCR rounds, at about 11 cycles each. TCRdb analysed the multiplex PCR reads with MiXCR anew, one entry per CDR3 protein. The data show roughly 25,000 distinct CDR3 sequences, with over 65% seen just once and 45% to 50% held by the top ten. Broader study findings: Tumor-blood pairs (like tumor-adjacent pairs) overlapped less than tumor region pairs did. Only about 7-25% of top clones were detected in each of the five tumor regions.

In its sample, this clonotype was seen once. Its antigen is undetermined. One end of the junction does not line up with germline, which may come from a read error. Unsorted bulk tissue (roughly 17-34 mg) underwent RNA and DNA co-extraction. All patients had surgically resected primary liver carcinoma. The CDR3 extends over 12 amino acids. Per germline, CDR1 MDHEN and CDR2 SYDVKM. Sequences were obtained from liver tumor tissue from sampling region 3. Subset in this sample: tumor region T3, left-lateral pole. This chain joins TRBV28 and TRBJ2-2, with D perhaps TRBD2 (6 bases). This sequence originates from a man aged 35 to 55 with primary liver carcinoma and hepatitis B virus infection. CDR3: CASSLYTGGLFF. The CDR3 DNA is TGTGCCAGCAGTCTTTACACCGGGGGGCTGTTTTTT.